This entry describes one T cell receptor beta chain. Its specificity is not known. The sample originates from a study of T cells in localized non-small cell lung cancer. TCRdb keeps only in-frame clones here, not all; method: immunoSEQ multiplex PCR. The data show about 92,000 clones, with approximately 91% seen just once and roughly 3.9% held by the top ten. Points from the study as a whole: The highest T cell clonality was in uninvolved adjacent lung, above tumor. Because only a single region of the tumor was sequenced, heterogeneity remains possible. Within adjacent lung there appeared a median around 60 of the top 100 tumor clones. Greater blood T cell density accompanied longer overall survival.

The sequencing here drew on PBMCs, taken before any cancer treatment. The source of this sequence is a woman aged 40-75 years with stage II squamous cell lung carcinoma.

The CDR3 here is CASSTGMGGELFF. The CDR3 nucleotides are TGCGCCAGCAGCACCGGTATGGGCGGGGAGCTGTTTTTT. The chain joins TRBV4-1 to TRBJ2-2; the D is unclear. Germline loops: CDR1 MGHRA, CDR2 YSYEKL. This CDR3 region has 13 residues. The germline V and J ends were trimmed by 5 bases and 7 bases, with 11 bases remaining between them.